These 17 T cell receptor beta chains were all obtained from the same sample, sequenced in a study of tumour-infiltrating T cells in Burkitt lymphoma. The assay was immunoSEQ multiplex PCR, and TCRdb's table has in-frame clones only and misses some. Among roughly 9,100 clones listed, approximately 56% were seen once. Source material: tumor tissue. The receptors stem from a human donor with diffuse large B-cell lymphoma.

The CDR3 DNA reads as TGTGCCAGCAGTCGGGACAGGGGTTGGGAGACCCAGTACTTC. Protein: CASSRDRGWETQYF. The genes are TRBV27 and TRBJ2-5, with TRBD1 identical over 10 bases. CDR1 and CDR2 (germline): MNHEY, SMNVEV (reference sequence). CDR3 length: 14 amino acids. J lost 5 bases, V lost 5 bases, and 5 bases had no gene match.

The gene calls are TRBV2 and TRBJ1-6; D remains ambiguous. The CDR3 sequence is 11 residues long. V lost 4 bases to trimming and J lost 13 bases, with 8 bases between them. From germline, CDR1 is SNHLY and CDR2 FYNNEI. CDR3: CASSVTVPLHF. The CDR3 coding sequence is TGTGCCAGCAGTGTCACCGTCCCCCTCCACTTT.

J is TRBJ1-2 and V is TRBV20-1; D remains ambiguous. The CDR3 has 10 residues. The germline V gene encodes CDR1 DFQATT and CDR2 SNEGSKA (reference sequence). V lost 3 bases, J lost 7 bases, and 6 bases lay in between. As DNA, the CDR3 is TGCAGTGCTAGTGGTGGTGGCTACACCTTC. Amino acid sequence: CSASGGGYTF.

This clone is deemed medium-sized. The J gene is TRBJ2-3, the V gene TRBV6-4, with 7 bases lining up with TRBD2. The V and J ends lost 3 bases and 5 bases, in that order; junction bases with no gene match: 5. The CDR3 loop spans 14 amino acids. CDR1 and CDR2 from the germline V gene are MRHNA and SNTAGT. The CDR3 loop is CASSEMGGRDTQYF. In nucleotides, the CDR3 is TGTGCCAGCAGTGAAATGGGAGGGAGAGATACGCAGTATTTT.

The CDR3 reads CASSLQQGLNSPLHF. The CDR3 DNA reads as TGTGCCAGCAGCTTACAGCAGGGCCTAAATTCACCCCTCCACTTT. The genes are TRBV5-4 and TRBJ1-6, with D possibly being TRBD1 (5 bases). The CDR3 length is 15 residues. Germline-derived CDR1 and CDR2 are SGHNT and YYREEE (reference sequence). Trimming took 2 bases from V and 7 from J, leaving 13 bases between them.

The CDR3 region has the DNA TGTGCCTGGTCCAACGGGGGCGGCTCCTACGAGCAGTACTTC. This encodes CAWSNGGGSYEQYF. The chain joins TRBV30 to TRBJ2-7; D may correspond to TRBD1 or TRBD2 (6 bases each). CDR1 is GTSNPN and CDR2 is SVGIG in the germline V gene (reference sequence). The V end lost 5 bases, the J end lost 0 bases, and 14 bases lay between the germline ends. This CDR3 has 14 residues.

In this sample, this clone turned up a few times. The V gene is TRBV5-1, the J gene TRBJ2-1, with 8 bases matching TRBD1. This CDR3 contains 14 residues. CDR1 is SGHRS, CDR2 YFSETQ, per germline. J gave up 8 bases and V 2 bases, and 6 bases lay outside the gene matches. DNA of the CDR3: TGCGCCAGCAGCTTCCTTCAGGGGGCATATGAGCAGTTCTTC. Translation gives CASSFLQGAYEQFF.

This chain uses TRBV5-1 with TRBJ1-1; weak D call: TRBD1 (5 bases). The CDR3 has 13 amino acids. Germline V gene sequence: CDR1 SGHRS, CDR2 YFSETQ. V lost 3 bases and J 4 bases, leaving 10 bases between the germline ends. CDR3 amino acids: CASSWMGPTEAFF. The CDR3 bases are TGCGCCAGCAGCTGGATGGGACCCACTGAAGCTTTCTTT.

The J gene is TRBJ1-3, the V gene TRBV2; tentative D call: TRBD1 (6 bases). This CDR3 spans 15 amino acids. The germline CDR1 and CDR2 sequences are SNHLY and FYNNEI. The V gene lost 8 bases and the J gene lost 0 bases, with 14 bases spanning the gap. Here the CDR3 reads CASGEGTFSGNTIYF. The CDR3 DNA is TGTGCCAGCGGGGAAGGGACATTCTCTGGAAACACCATATATTTT.

By its share, this clone is medium-sized. The chain couples TRBV7-9 to TRBJ1-1; D possibly corresponds to TRBD1 (6 bases). This CDR3 is 16 amino acids long. V was trimmed by 0 bases and J by 6 bases, leaving 17 bases between them. Germline V gene data show CDR1 as SEHNR and CDR2 as FQNEAQ (reference sequence). The CDR3 loop reads CASSLADGQTRPEAFF. As DNA, the CDR3 is TGTGCCAGCAGCTTAGCCGACGGACAGACAAGGCCTGAAGCTTTCTTT.

V and J are TRBV6-6 and TRBJ2-5; 7 nucleotides align to TRBD2. This CDR3 is 11 amino acids long. Germline V CDR1 and CDR2: MNHNY, SVGAGI (reference sequence). The ends lost 11 bases at V and 5 bases at J; junction bases unmatched: 5. The CDR3 DNA follows: TGTGCCGCGGGGGTGTGGGAGACCCAGTACTTC. Its protein is CAAGVWETQYF.

V and J are TRBV7-8 and TRBJ2-1; 10 bases fit TRBD2. The V gene end was trimmed by 8 bases and the J gene end by 9 bases; junction bases not matched to a gene: 10. Germline CDR1 and CDR2: SGHVS and FQNEAQ. This CDR3 is built from 14 residues. Here the CDR3 reads CASGKSGGAGEQFF. Here the CDR3 DNA reads TGTGCCAGCGGAAAAAGCGGGGGGGCAGGTGAGCAGTTCTTC.

This clone was seen only a few times. V is TRBV4-1 and J is TRBJ2-5; D might be TRBD1 or TRBD2, each matching 6 bases. This CDR3 has 15 residues. Germline CDR1 reads MGHRA; CDR2 reads YSYEKL. V lost 0 bases to trimming and J lost 2 bases, with 10 bases between them. The CDR3 protein is CASSQERGEQETQYF. The CDR3 DNA reads TGCGCCAGCAGCCAAGAAAGGGGGGAACAAGAGACCCAGTACTTC.

This chain joins TRBV5-1 and TRBJ2-2, with D maybe TRBD1 (5 bases). The CDR3 covers 16 residues. V lost 4 bases to trimming and J lost 1 base, with 14 bases between them. Germline assignment: CDR1 SGHRS and CDR2 YFSETQ. The CDR3 DNA reads TGCGCCAGCAGCGCGCCCGGACAAATGAACACCGGGGAGCTGTTTTTT. Protein: CASSAPGQMNTGELFF.

This clone was found once. The rearrangement links TRBV6-1 to TRBJ1-2; no clear D gene. CDR1 and CDR2 (germline): MNHNS, SASEGT. There are 13 residues in the CDR3. V lost 2 bases and J lost 5, with 9 bases in between. Here the CDR3 reads CASSERARYGYTF. In nucleotides, the CDR3 is TGTGCCAGCAGTGAACGGGCACGGTATGGCTACACCTTC.

This chain links TRBV30 with TRBJ1-1; D is undetermined. The CDR3 spans 12 residues. Germline lookup yields CDR1 GTSNPN and CDR2 SVGIG (reference sequence). Deletions cut 2 bases from V and 5 bases from J, with 9 bases between. CDR3 region: CAWSRGPTEAFF. CDR3 nucleotide sequence: TGTGCCTGGAGTCGCGGACCAACTGAAGCTTTCTTT. Supplemented by reference TRBV30 and TRBJ1-1, the full variable domain reads SQTIHQWPATLVQPVGSPLSLECTVEGTSNPNLYWYRQAAGRGLQLLFYSVGIGQISSEVPQNLSASRPQDRQFILSSKKLLLSDSGFYLCAWSRGPTEAFFGQGTRLTVV.

The CDR3 DNA is TGTGCCAGCACCAGATATAGCAATCAGCCCCAGCATTTT. Translation gives CASTRYSNQPQHF. The chain uses TRBV6-1 and TRBJ1-5; D is undetermined. The CDR3 runs to 13 residues. The germline V and J ends were trimmed by 7 bases and 0 bases, with 7 bases remaining between them. Germline loops: CDR1 MNHNS, CDR2 SASEGT.